This TCR beta chain was captured by sequencing in a study of Graves' ophthalmopathy and Graves' hyperthyroidism (dated by TCRdb to 2016 to 2019). Regarding the research as a whole: Peripheral blood was collected at initial diagnosis, before any treatment. In total, 135 blood samples were TCR-sequenced: 43 ophthalmopathy, approximately 80 hyperthyroidism and roughly 17 hyperthyroidism-to-ophthalmopathy patients. For independent validation, a separate cohort was made up of about 18 hyperthyroidism patients plus 17 patients who later progressed from hyperthyroidism to ophthalmopathy. The 100 discovery patients were randomly split 7:3 into training and test sets. In roughly 6 hyperthyroidism patients, the T-cell repertoires found in thyroid tissue were compared with those found in blood. Following sample collection, hyperthyroidism patients were given methimazole at a starting dose of 30 mg daily, and ophthalmopathy patients were given high-dose intravenous methylprednisolone. The study used signatures of the TCR beta repertoire to tell Graves' ophthalmopathy apart from Graves' hyperthyroidism and to predict which patients would progress to ophthalmopathy. A discovery set of about a hundred patients (more than 40 ophthalmopathy, about 59 stable hyperthyroidism) was enrolled to explore V-J signatures distinguishing ophthalmopathy from hyperthyroidism. What the work shows at the level of the full study, not this receptor alone: In cross-validation, the 13-signature model distinguished ophthalmopathy from stable hyperthyroidism with 85% to 90% sensitivity and around 81% specificity, and in the test set the corresponding values were roughly 80% and 76%. In validation, the model predicted ophthalmopathy progression with nearly 71% sensitivity and around 72% specificity; fewer than 15 predicted patients were CT-confirmed with GO in a median of about 6.1 months. Most expanded thyroid clonotypes with frequency above 0.001 were also detected in blood, suggesting blood repertoires may reflect the thyroid immune response. No statistical method was used to set the sample size in advance, and the investigators knew which group each participant was assigned to.

Ophthalmopathy patients had moderately to severely active disease, Clinical Activity Score of at least 3, NOSPECS grade of at least 4, and disease duration under 3 months. Anyone with other autoimmune diseases, uncontrolled infections, pregnancy or lactation was excluded from the study. Diagnosis relied on clinical symptoms, serum thyroxine, TRAb, thyroid ultrasound and orbital computed tomography. PBMCs were isolated from about 9.2 ml of fresh peripheral blood by Ficoll-Paque density gradient centrifugation. Trizol reagent was used to extract the total RNA, and its quality was then checked on an Agilent 2100 Bioanalyzer. TCR beta CDR3 regions were amplified from RNA transcripts for repertoire sequencing. HTBI primers and the Qiagen OneStep RT-PCR kit were used in a first-round RT-PCR, which was followed by a second-round multiplex PCR, size selection and purification. The libraries underwent paired-end sequencing with 100 bp reads on an Illumina HiSeq2000. Processing in the source paper ran as follows. SOAPnuke was used to process the reads, throwing out any read that had adapters, had uncalled bases, had a mean Phred below 15, or lacked an exact constant-primer or identifier match. High-quality paired reads were merged with COPE v1.2.5. Each unique nucleotide sequence was defined as a clonotype, and clonotypes were aligned to IMGT TRB V, D and J references with MiTCR v1.1. The analysis was limited to V-J combinations with a frequency above 0.0001, which together covered over 99% of the repertoires. For each V-J combination, a TCR clonal expansion and chaos score was defined as F50 clonal expansion divided by the chaos observed in the TCRdist matrix. Features were reduced by Welch's t-statistics and random forest to approximately 13 V-J combinations, which fed a naive Bayes classifier. The similarity between thyroid and blood repertoires was quantified using the Morisita-Horn index. Starting from the raw public reads, TCRdb applied fastp trimming at Q25, assembled clones with MiXCR and retained in-frame beta chains. Duplicate CDR3 protein sequences are folded into a single record with the most common DNA and genes. In this record, the V and J calls reflect TCRdb's handling and not the investigators' own analysis. The sample yields approximately 480,000 distinct CDR3 sequences; around an eighth were counted once. The top ten hold 9.8% of the sample.

Unmatched junction bases come to 7, with V trimmed by 4 bases and J by 2 bases. Per the germline V gene, SGHRS is the CDR1 and YFSETQ is the CDR2. From cysteine to phenylalanine, the CDR3 is 16 amino acids long. The CDR3 DNA has 48 bases and is translated from base 1. This clonotype was seen at least ten times. No antigen is known for it. The input lacks base qualities; no much larger clone sits a single base away. Recombination joined TRBV5-1 with TRBJ1-5; 9 nucleotides in the junction match TRBD1. This TCR was recovered from a woman aged 30 to 39 with Graves' ophthalmopathy. Donor details come from another sample of the same person, matched by shared clones. The sequenced sample was blood. The nucleotide sequence reads TGCGCCAGCAGCCCGGGACAGGGTGTGGGCAATCAGCCCCAGCATTTT. Its amino acids are CASSPGQGVGNQPQHF.